These T cell receptor beta chains were read from a single sample in a study of cytomegalovirus exposure and HLA in healthy donors. Using immunoSEQ multiplex PCR, the repertoire was profiled, and TCRdb retains in-frame clones only, with some absent. The table includes about 140,000 clones, about four fifths detected once. Material for sequencing was PBMCs. The source is a middle-aged man in good health and CMV-seropositive. Both conserved end residues are part of each CDR3. Each record gives: D gene, clone size, V gene, J gene, CDR3 length, CDR3 protein, CDR3 DNA. The D gene is left open where the match is weak. Rows give clone size only sometimes, using once, few, many, or a class for an expanded clone.

NA	NA	TRBV7-8	TRBJ1-5	15	CASSPEAGWEQPQHF	TGTGCCAGCAGCCCCGAGGCGGGCTGGGAGCAGCCCCAGCATTTT
NA	NA	TRBV6-5	TRBJ2-2	13	CASSSTNTGELFF	TGTGCCAGCAGTTCAACAAACACCGGGGAGCTGTTTTTT
TRBD1	few	TRBV27	TRBJ1-3	19	CASSLTDRGREAAGNTIYF	TGTGCCAGCAGTTTAACGGACAGGGGCCGTGAGGCGGCTGGAAACACCATATATTTT
NA	NA	TRBV10-3	TRBJ1-5	14	CAISTTSGGQPQHF	TGTGCCATCAGTACGACGTCCGGGGGTCAGCCCCAGCATTTT
NA	NA	TRBV10-2	TRBJ1-2	13	CASSEDRFYGYTF	TGCGCCAGCAGTGAGGACAGGTTCTATGGCTACACCTTC
TRBD2	NA	TRBV9	TRBJ2-7	15	CASSVASGVFYEQYF	TGTGCCAGCAGCGTTGCTAGCGGGGTGTTCTACGAGCAGTACTTC
NA	once	TRBV6-5	TRBJ2-5	12	CASSYSRETQYF	TGTGCCAGCAGTTACTCCCGTGAGACCCAGTACTTC
NA	NA	TRBV18	TRBJ1-5	17	CASSSQDRSLLGEPQHF	TGTGCCAGCTCATCGCAGGACAGATCCCTCCTAGGTGAGCCCCAGCATTTT
NA	NA	TRBV10-2	TRBJ1-5	17	CASSEIKAARRDQPQHF	TGCGCCAGCAGTGAGATAAAGGCAGCGCGCAGGGATCAGCCCCAGCATTTT
NA	NA	TRBV5-1	TRBJ1-2	15	CASSFPGTPTSGYTF	TGCGCCAGCAGCTTTCCCGGGACACCCACTTCTGGCTACACCTTC